What follows describes a single T cell receptor beta chain. Participant age was about 18 to 95 years, and participants resided in 25 or so US areas. Categorization into cohorts depended on clinical history that participants reported. Up to 2 weeks before entering the study, exposed participants had met a COVID-19 case. The data are from a study of blood T cell repertoires in COVID-19. Overall study: Sample material is recorded as cDNA or gDNA derived from T cells, B-cell-depleted T cells, or PBMCs.

CDR1 and CDR2 from the germline V gene are SGHDT and YYEEEE. Trimming took 4 bases from V and 7 from J; bases not matched to a gene: 10. The CDR3 is 14 residues long. Measured with immunoSEQ multiplex PCR; TCRdb has only the in-frame clones, and not every one. The sample shows about 300,000 clones, roughly 90% of them seen only once. V and J are TRBV5-6 and TRBJ1-2; the match to TRBD1 covers 7 bases. The receptor was isolated from a woman aged 45-60 years who had been exposed to COVID-19. The sample taken for sequencing was PBMCs or T cells enriched from blood (not recorded which). The CDR3 DNA sequence: TGTGCCAGCAGCAAGGGACAGTTCTCGCCTGGCTACACCTTC. Encoded protein: CASSKGQFSPGYTF.